The 17 T cell receptor beta chains below come from one sample, sequenced in a study of CD8 T cells in ankylosing spondylitis. Study-wide results and caveats: It appeared that ankylosing spondylitis blood was characterized by a TCR beta motif of seven or eight highly homologous variants.

TCRdb analysed the 5' RACE reads with MiXCR anew, one entry per CDR3 protein. The sample lists around 450,000 distinct CDR3 sequences, 20% to 30% seen once, with under 0.9% in the top ten. These receptors have no identified antigens. Source material: blood, either unsorted or a sorted T cell fraction (not recorded which). The receptors were sampled from a male donor with ankylosing spondylitis.

The chain combines TRBV5-8 with TRBJ1-3, with unresolved D. V lost 5 bases, J lost 0 bases, and 6 bases lay in between. CDR1 and CDR2 (germline): SGHTS, YDEGEE. The CDR3 covers 13 residues. For the CDR3, the DNA is TGTGCCAGCAGTCATCACTCTGGAAACACCATATATTTT. As protein: CASSHHSGNTIYF. The full variable domain, with the rest looked up from reference TRBV5-8 and TRBJ1-3, is EAGVTQSPTHLIKTRGQQATLRCSPISGHTSVYWYQQALGLGLQFLLWYDEGEERNRGNFPPRFSGRQFPNYSSELNVNALELEDSALYLCASSHHSGNTIYFGEGSWLTVV.

The rearrangement uses TRBV5-1 and TRBJ2-5; 10 nucleotides line up with TRBD2. Germline lookup yields CDR1 SGHRS and CDR2 YFSETQ. The ends lost 4 bases at V and 2 bases at J; junction bases unmatched: 11. The CDR3 is 17 residues long. Written as DNA, the CDR3 is TGCGCCAGCAGCGGTGGAGCTAGCGGGAGTCTTCAAGAGACCCAGTACTTC. Its protein is CASSGGASGSLQETQYF.

The rearrangement joins TRBV20-1 to TRBJ1-1; D is perhaps TRBD1 (6 bases). Trimming pared 0 bases from V and 3 bases from J, leaving 8 bases between. CDR1 is DFQATT, CDR2 SNEGSKA, per germline (reference sequence). The CDR3 runs to 13 residues. CDR3 sequence reads: CSAREDSYTEAFF. The CDR3 nucleotides read TGCAGTGCTAGAGAGGACAGCTACACTGAAGCTTTCTTT.

The chain couples TRBV12-5 to TRBJ1-3; the D gene is possibly TRBD1 (5 bases). In germline, CDR1 is LGHNT, CDR2 FRNRAP. V lost 4 bases and J 3 bases, leaving 13 bases between the germline ends. The CDR3 runs 15 residues. DNA for the CDR3: TGTGCTAGTGGTTCCCAGGAGGGGAATGGAAACACCATATATTTT. Protein: CASGSQEGNGNTIYF.

The chain recombines TRBV12-3 or TRBV12-4 with TRBJ2-7; D is ambiguous. The CDR3 contains 13 residues. V was trimmed by 8 bases and J by 0 bases, leaving 11 bases between them. CDR3 sequence (DNA): TGTGCCAGCGTCGGCCGGAGCTCCTACGAGCAGTACGTC. Its translation is CASVGRSSYEQYV.

This chain connects TRBV7-2 to TRBJ2-2, with D maybe TRBD1 (5 bases). Trimming pared 1 base from V and 7 bases from J, leaving 7 bases between. This CDR3 contains 13 residues. Germline CDR1 reads SGHTA; CDR2 reads FQGNSA. The CDR3 nucleotides are TGTGCCAGCAGCTTAGAGGGGCACGGGGAGCTGTTTTTT. Translating gives CASSLEGHGELFF.

The rearrangement links TRBV10-3 to TRBJ1-5, with 7 bases that match TRBD1. This CDR3 region has 16 residues. J was trimmed by 9 bases and V by 3 bases; bases with no gene match: 14. CDR1 is ENHRY, CDR2 SYGVKD, per germline. The CDR3 DNA follows: TGTGCCATCAGTGATGGACAGGCCTCCAGTCGCCGGCCCCAGCATTTT. Its translation is CAISDGQASSRRPQHF.

This clonotype was seen a handful of times. The chain joins TRBV3-1 to TRBJ1-1, with 8 bases fitting TRBD1. The CDR3 has 16 residues. CDR1 and CDR2 from the germline V gene are LGHDT and YNNKEL (reference sequence). The V segment lost 7 bases and the J segment 0 bases; nucleotides outside the gene matches: 10. The CDR3 DNA sequence: TGTGCCAGCACTTCGTGGGGACAGGACATGAACACTGAAGCTTTCTTT. Translated: CASTSWGQDMNTEAFF.

This sequence joins TRBV5-1 and TRBJ2-1, with 8 nucleotides matching TRBD1. J gave up 4 bases and V 7 bases, and 4 bases lay outside the gene matches. This CDR3 is 13 amino acids long. CDR1 is SGHRS, CDR2 YFSETQ, per germline. CDR3 region: CASAQGEYNEQFF. The CDR3 DNA sequence: TGCGCCAGCGCACAGGGGGAGTACAATGAGCAGTTCTTC. Drawing the rest from reference TRBV5-1 and TRBJ2-1, the complete variable domain is KAGVTQTPRYLIKTRGQQVTLSCSPISGHRSVSWYQQTPGQGLQFLFEYFSETQRNKGNFPGRFSGRQFSNSRSEMNVSTLELGDSALYLCASAQGEYNEQFFGPGTRLTVL.

The V call is TRBV24-1, the J call TRBJ2-2, with D tentatively TRBD2 (6 bases). The CDR3 totals 15 residues. V was cut by 10 bases and J by 7 bases, with 21 bases left in between. The V gene's germline CDR1 is KGHDR and CDR2 SFDVKD. CDR3 DNA sequence: TGTGCCACATCACCCGGGACTTTCCCGATCGGGGAGCTGTTTTTT. Translating gives CATSPGTFPIGELFF.

This clonotype was seen only a few times. V usage is TRBV20-1 and J usage is TRBJ1-1, with D maybe TRBD1 (5 bases). V shed 4 bases and J shed 7 bases, with 10 bases lying between them. The CDR3 sequence is 11 residues long. Germline loops: CDR1 DFQATT, CDR2 SNEGSKA (reference sequence). This CDR3 reads CSAKGNVEAFF. The CDR3 DNA is TGCAGTGCTAAGGGGAATGTTGAAGCTTTCTTT.

This clonotype was seen at least ten times. The genes are TRBV20-1 and TRBJ1-2; D is possibly TRBD1 (5 bases). The V gene lost 0 bases and the J gene lost 4 bases, with 18 bases spanning the gap. Germline V gene sequence: CDR1 DFQATT, CDR2 SNEGSKA (reference sequence). This CDR3 spans 16 amino acids. Here the CDR3 DNA reads TGCAGTGCTAGAGATCTTCTAGGGGCGGGACTCTATGGCTACACCTTC. Translating it yields CSARDLLGAGLYGYTF.

The V gene is TRBV2, the J gene TRBJ1-4; 7 positions agree with TRBD1. With 4 bases clipped from V and 7 bases from J, the junction kept 3 bases outside the gene matches. Germline V CDR1 and CDR2: SNHLY, FYNNEI. The CDR3 loop spans 13 amino acids. The CDR3 spells CASSGDRSEKLFF. CDR3 sequence (DNA): TGTGCCAGCAGTGGGGACAGAAGTGAAAAACTGTTTTTT.

The gene calls are TRBV12-3 or TRBV12-4 and TRBJ1-2, with unresolved D. The CDR3 extends over 13 amino acids. Trimming removed 2 bases at V and 4 bases at J, with 8 bases between. The CDR3 DNA reads TGTGCCAGCAGTTTACAGACAATCTATGGCTACACCTTC. It specifies CASSLQTIYGYTF.

V gene TRBV2 combines with J gene TRBJ2-3; a possible D gene is TRBD2 (6 bases). CDR3 length: 15 amino acids. V shed 8 bases and J shed 5 bases, with 20 bases lying between them. Germline V lookup: CDR1 SNHLY, CDR2 FYNNEI. CDR3 sequence reads: CASGSGRLGGDTQYF. Written as DNA, the CDR3 is TGTGCCAGCGGTAGCGGACGGCTGGGGGGAGATACGCAGTATTTT.

This chain links TRBV20-1 with TRBJ1-2, with D perhaps TRBD1 (5 bases). V gave up 0 bases and J gave up 8 bases, with 19 bases separating them. CDR3 length equals 15 residues. CDR1 and CDR2 (germline): DFQATT, SNEGSKA (reference sequence). The CDR3 sequence: CSARDSGALGRGYTF. The CDR3 DNA is TGCAGTGCTAGAGATTCTGGGGCACTTGGACGGGGCTACACCTTC.

This clonotype has more than one count but fewer than ten. V and J are TRBV29-1 and TRBJ1-4, with 9 positions matching TRBD1. V dropped 7 bases and J dropped 4; count of bases not matched to a gene: 4. CDR1 and CDR2 (germline): SQVTM, ANQGSEA. This CDR3 comprises 13 residues. The CDR3 protein is CSATDRGNEKLFF. CDR3 nucleotides: TGCAGCGCCACGGACAGGGGTAATGAAAAACTGTTTTTT.